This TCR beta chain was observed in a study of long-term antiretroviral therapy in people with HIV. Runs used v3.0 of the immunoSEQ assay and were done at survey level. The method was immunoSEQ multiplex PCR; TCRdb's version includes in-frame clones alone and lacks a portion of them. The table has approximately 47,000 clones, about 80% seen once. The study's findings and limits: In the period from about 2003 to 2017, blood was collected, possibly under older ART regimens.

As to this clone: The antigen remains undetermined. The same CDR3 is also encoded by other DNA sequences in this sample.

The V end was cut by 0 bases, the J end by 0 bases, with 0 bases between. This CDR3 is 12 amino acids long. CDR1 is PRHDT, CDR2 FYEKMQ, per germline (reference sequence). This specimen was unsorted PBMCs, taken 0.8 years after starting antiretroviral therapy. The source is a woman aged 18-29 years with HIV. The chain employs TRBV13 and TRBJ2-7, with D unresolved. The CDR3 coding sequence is TGTGCCAGCAGCTTAGGCTCCTACGAGCAGTACTTC. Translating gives CASSLGSYEQYF.